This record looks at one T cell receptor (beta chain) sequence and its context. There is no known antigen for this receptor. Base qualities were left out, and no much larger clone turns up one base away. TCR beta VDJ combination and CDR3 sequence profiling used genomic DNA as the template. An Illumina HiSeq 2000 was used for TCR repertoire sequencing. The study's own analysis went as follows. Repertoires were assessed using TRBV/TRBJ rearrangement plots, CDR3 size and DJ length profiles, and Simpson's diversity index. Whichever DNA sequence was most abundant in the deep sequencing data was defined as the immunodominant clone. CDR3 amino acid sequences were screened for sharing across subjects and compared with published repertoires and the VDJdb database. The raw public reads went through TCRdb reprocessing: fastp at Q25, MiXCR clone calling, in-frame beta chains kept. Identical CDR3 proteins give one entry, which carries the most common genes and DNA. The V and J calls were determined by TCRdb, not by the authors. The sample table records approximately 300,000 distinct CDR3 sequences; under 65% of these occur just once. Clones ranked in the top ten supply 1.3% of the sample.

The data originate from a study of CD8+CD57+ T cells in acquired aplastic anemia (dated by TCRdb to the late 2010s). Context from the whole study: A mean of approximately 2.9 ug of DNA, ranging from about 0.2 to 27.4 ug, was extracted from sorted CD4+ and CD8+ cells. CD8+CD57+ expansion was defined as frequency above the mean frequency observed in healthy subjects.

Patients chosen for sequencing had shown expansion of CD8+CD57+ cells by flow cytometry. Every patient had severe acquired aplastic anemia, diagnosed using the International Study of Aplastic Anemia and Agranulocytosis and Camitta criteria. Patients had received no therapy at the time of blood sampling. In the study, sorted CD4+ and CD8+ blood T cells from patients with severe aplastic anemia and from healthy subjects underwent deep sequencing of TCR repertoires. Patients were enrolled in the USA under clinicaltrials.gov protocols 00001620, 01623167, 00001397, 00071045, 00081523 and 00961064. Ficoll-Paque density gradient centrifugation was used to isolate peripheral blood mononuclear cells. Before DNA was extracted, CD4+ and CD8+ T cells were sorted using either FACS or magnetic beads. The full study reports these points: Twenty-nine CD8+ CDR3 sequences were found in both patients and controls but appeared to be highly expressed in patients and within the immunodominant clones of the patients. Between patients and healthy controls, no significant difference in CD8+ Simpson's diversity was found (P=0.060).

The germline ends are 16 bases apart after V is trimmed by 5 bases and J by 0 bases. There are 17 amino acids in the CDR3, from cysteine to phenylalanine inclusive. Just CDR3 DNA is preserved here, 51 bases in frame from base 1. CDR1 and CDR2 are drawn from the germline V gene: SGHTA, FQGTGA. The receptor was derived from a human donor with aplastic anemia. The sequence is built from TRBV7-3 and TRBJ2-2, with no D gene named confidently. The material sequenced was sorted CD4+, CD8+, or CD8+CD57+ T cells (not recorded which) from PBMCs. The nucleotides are TGTGCCAGCAGCCCCGTGGGGTCCGCGACGAACACCGGGGAGCTGTTTTTT. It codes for CASSPVGSATNTGELFF.